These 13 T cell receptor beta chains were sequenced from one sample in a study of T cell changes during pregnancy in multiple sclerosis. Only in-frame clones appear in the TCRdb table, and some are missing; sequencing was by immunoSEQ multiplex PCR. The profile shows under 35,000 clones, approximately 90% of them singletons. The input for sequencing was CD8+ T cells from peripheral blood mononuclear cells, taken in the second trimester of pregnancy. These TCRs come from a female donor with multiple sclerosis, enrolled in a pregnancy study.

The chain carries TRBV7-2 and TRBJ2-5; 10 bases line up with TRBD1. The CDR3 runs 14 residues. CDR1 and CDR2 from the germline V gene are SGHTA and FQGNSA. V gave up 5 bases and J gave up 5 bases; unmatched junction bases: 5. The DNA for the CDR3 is TGTGCCAGCAGCCAAGGGACAGGGGTGGAGACCCAGTACTTC. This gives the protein CASSQGTGVETQYF.

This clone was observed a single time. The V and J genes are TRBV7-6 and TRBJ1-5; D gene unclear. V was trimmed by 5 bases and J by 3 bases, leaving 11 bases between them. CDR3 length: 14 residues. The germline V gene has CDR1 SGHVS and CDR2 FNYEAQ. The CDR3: CASSKAVFNQPQHF. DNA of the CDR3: TGTGCCAGCAGCAAAGCGGTTTTCAATCAGCCCCAGCATTTT.

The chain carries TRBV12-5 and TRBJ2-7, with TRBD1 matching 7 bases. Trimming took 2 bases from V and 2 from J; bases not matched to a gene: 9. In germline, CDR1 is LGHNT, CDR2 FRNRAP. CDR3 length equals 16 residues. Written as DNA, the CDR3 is TGTGCTAGTGGTTTGACCAGCCGGGACAGCACCTACGAGCAGTACTTC. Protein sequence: CASGLTSRDSTYEQYF. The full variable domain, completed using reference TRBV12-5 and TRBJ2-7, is DARVTQTPRHKVTEMGQEVTMRCQPILGHNTVFWYRQTMMQGLELLAYFRNRAPLDDSGMPKDRFSAEMPDATLATLKIQPSEPRDSAVYFCASGLTSRDSTYEQYFGPGTRLTVT.

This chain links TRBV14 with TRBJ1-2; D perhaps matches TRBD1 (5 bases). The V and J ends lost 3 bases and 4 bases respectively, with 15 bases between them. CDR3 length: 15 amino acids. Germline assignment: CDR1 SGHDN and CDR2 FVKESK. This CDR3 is CASSHGGEGLYGYTF. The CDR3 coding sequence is TGTGCCAGCAGCCATGGGGGGGAAGGGCTCTATGGCTACACCTTC.

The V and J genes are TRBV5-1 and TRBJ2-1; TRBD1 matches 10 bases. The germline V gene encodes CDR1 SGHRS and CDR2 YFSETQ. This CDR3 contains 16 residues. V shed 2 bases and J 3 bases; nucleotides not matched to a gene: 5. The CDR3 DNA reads TGCGCCAGCAGCTTTCCCGGGACAGGGGTCTACAATGAGCAGTTCTTC. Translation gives CASSFPGTGVYNEQFF. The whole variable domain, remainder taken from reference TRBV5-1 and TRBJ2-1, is KAGVTQTPRYLIKTRGQQVTLSCSPISGHRSVSWYQQTPGQGLQFLFEYFSETQRNKGNFPGRFSGRQFSNSRSEMNVSTLELGDSALYLCASSFPGTGVYNEQFFGPGTRLTVL.

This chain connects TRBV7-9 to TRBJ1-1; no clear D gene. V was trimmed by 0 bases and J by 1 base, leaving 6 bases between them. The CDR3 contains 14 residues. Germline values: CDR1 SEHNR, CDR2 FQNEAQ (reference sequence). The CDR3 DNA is TGTGCCAGCAGCTTAGCGCCAGGGAACACTGAAGCTTTCTTT. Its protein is CASSLAPGNTEAFF.

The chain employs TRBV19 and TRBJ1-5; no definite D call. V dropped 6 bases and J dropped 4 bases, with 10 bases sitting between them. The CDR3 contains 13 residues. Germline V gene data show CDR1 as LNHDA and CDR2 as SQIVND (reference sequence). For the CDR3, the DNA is TGTGCCAGTAGCCCGAACTTTAATCAGCCCCAGCATTTT. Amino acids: CASSPNFNQPQHF.

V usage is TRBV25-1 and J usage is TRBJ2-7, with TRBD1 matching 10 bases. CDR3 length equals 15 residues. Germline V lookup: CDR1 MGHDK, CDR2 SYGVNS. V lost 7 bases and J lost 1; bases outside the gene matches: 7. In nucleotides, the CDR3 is TGTGCCAGCAAGGGACAGGGGCCGACGTCCTACGAGCAGTACTTC. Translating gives CASKGQGPTSYEQYF.

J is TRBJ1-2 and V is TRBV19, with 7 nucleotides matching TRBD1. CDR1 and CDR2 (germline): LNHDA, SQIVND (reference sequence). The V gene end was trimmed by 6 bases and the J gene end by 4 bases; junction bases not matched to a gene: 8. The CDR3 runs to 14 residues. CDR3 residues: CASSNRGGSYGYTF. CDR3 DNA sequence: TGTGCCAGTAGCAACAGGGGAGGTAGCTATGGCTACACCTTC.

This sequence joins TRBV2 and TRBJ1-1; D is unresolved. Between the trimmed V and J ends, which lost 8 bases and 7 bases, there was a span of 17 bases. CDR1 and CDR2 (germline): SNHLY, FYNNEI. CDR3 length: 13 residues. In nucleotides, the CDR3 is TGTGCCAGCTGGGAGAGCGCCCGGGGTGAAGCTTTCTTT. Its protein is CASWESARGEAFF.

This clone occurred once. The CDR3 here is CASSLSAYEQYF. The CDR3 DNA sequence: TGTGCCAGCAGCTTATCCGCCTACGAGCAGTACTTC. The chain links TRBV7-2 to TRBJ2-7; D is undetermined. The germline CDR1 and CDR2 sequences are SGHTA and FQGNSA. The V and J ends lost 2 bases and 2 bases respectively, with 4 bases between them. The CDR3 spans 12 residues.

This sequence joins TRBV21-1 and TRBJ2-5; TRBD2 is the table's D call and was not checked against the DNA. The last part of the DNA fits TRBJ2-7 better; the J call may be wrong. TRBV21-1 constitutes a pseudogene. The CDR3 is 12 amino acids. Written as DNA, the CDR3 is TGTGCCAGCAGCGTTCGGGGGAGCGAGCAGTACTTC. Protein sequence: CASSVRGSEQYF.

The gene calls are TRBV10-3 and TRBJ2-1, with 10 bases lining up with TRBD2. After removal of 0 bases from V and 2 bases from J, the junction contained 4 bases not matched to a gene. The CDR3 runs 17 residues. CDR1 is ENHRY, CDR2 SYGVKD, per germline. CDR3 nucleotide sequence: TGTGCCATCAGTGAGTCTTCTAGCGGGAGAACCTACAATGAGCAGTTCTTC. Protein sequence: CAISESSSGRTYNEQFF.